The clone carrying this TCR beta chain was found a few times. This sample is drawn from a study of regulatory T cells in long-lasting Graves disease. Time point meaning: newly diagnosed GD, antithyroid drugs for less than 3 months. Preparation of the TCR library used RNA extracted from PBMCs. The authors built TCR beta libraries using iRepertoire HTBI primers and Arm-PCR of CDR3 regions. TCRdb fed the multiplex PCR reads into MiXCR, producing one record per CDR3 protein. The data contain 350,000 to 400,000 distinct CDR3 sequences, 15% to 17% of them singletons. Sequencing was performed on peripheral blood mononuclear cells (PBMCs), taken at new diagnosis, from a patient treated with antithyroid drugs. The clonotype was recovered from a female donor with Graves disease.

CDR3 sequence reads: CASSKFRDRENGYTF. In DNA, the CDR3 is TGTGCCAGCAGCAAGTTCCGGGACAGGGAAAATGGCTACACCTTC. The rearrangement uses TRBV7-2 and TRBJ1-2; 9 nucleotides match TRBD1. V lost 5 bases to trimming and J lost 6 bases; unmatched junction nucleotides: 10. CDR1 and CDR2 from the germline V gene are SGHTA and FQGNSA. This CDR3 spans 15 amino acids.